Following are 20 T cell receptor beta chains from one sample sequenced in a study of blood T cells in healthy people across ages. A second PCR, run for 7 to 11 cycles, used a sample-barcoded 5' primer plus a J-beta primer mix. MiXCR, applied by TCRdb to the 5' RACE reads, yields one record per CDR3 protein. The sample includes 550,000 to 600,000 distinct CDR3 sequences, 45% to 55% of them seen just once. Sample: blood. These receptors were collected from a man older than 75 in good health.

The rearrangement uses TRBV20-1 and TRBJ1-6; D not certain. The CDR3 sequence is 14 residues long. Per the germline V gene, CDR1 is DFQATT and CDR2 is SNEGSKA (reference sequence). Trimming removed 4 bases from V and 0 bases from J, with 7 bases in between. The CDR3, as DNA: TGCAGTGCTACGTCTAGCTCCTATAATTCACCCCTCCACTTT. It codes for CSATSSSYNSPLHF.

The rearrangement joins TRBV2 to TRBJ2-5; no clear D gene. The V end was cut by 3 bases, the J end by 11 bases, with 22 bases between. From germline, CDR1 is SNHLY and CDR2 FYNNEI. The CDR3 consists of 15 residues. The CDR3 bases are TGTGCCAGCAGTGATCTCTCCGGAATCTTCAATGAGCAGTACTTC. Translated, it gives CASSDLSGIFNEQYF.

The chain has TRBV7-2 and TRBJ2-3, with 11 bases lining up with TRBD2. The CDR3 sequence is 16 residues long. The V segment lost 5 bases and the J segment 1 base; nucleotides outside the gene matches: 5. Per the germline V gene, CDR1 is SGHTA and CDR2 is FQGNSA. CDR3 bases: TGTGCCAGCAGCGCCAAGACTAGCGGGGGCACAGATACGCAGTATTTT. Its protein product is CASSAKTSGGTDTQYF.

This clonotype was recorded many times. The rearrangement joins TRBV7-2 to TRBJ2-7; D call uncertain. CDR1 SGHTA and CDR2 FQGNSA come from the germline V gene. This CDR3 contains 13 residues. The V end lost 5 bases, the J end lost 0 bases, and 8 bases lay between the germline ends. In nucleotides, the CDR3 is TGTGCCAGCAGCCGAAGGAGCTCCTACGAGCAGTACTTC. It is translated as CASSRRSSYEQYF.

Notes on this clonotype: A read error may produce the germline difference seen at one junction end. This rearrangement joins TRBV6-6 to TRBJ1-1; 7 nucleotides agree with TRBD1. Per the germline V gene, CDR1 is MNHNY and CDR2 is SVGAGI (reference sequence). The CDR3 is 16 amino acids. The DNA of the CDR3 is TGTGCTAGCAGTTACTCTTTTGCACAGGGGTTCACTGAAGCTTTCTTT. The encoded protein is CASSYSFAQGFTEAFF.

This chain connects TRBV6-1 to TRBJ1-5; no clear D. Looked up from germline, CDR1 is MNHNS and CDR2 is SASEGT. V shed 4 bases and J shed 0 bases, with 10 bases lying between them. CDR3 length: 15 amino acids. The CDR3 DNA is TGTGCCAGCAGTGGGAGTGGAGTTAGCAATCAGCCCCAGCATTTT. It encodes CASSGSGVSNQPQHF.

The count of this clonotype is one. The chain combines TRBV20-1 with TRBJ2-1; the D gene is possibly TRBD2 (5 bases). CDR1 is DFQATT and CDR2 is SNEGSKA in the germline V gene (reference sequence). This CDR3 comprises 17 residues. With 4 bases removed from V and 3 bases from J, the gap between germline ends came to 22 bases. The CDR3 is CSAKSWRVGPIYNEQFF. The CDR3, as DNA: TGCAGTGCTAAAAGCTGGCGGGTAGGCCCCATCTACAATGAGCAGTTCTTC.

The CDR3 spells CSLRTSGGYNEQFF. CDR3 nucleotides: TGCAGCTTACGGACTAGCGGGGGCTACAATGAGCAGTTCTTC. The chain carries TRBV29-1 and TRBJ2-1, with TRBD2 identical over 13 bases. The ends lost 8 bases at V and 3 bases at J; junction bases unmatched: 4. The CDR3 sequence is 14 residues long. The germline V gene has CDR1 SQVTM and CDR2 ANQGSEA.

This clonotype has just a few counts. The CDR3 DNA follows: TGTGCCAGCAGCCAAGGGGGGGCAGGGGCTGGCTACACCTTC. Amino acid sequence: CASSQGGAGAGYTF. The V gene is TRBV3-1, the J gene TRBJ1-2, with a tentative D call TRBD1 (6 bases). V lost 1 base to trimming and J lost 7 bases, with 13 bases between them. CDR3 length: 14 amino acids. Germline assignment: CDR1 LGHDT and CDR2 YNNKEL (reference sequence).

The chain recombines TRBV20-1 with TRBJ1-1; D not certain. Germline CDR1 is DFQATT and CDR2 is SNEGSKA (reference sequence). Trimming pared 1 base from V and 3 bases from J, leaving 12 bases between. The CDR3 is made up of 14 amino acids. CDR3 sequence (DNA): TGCAGTGCTAGAGTGGCTGGGAGGGACACTGAAGCTTTCTTT. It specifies CSARVAGRDTEAFF.

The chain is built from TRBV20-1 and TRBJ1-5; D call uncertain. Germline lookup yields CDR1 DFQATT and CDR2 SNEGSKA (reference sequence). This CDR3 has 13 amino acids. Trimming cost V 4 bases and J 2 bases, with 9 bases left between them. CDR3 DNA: TGCAGTGCTACACAAGAAGGCAATCAGCCCCAGCATTTT. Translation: CSATQEGNQPQHF.

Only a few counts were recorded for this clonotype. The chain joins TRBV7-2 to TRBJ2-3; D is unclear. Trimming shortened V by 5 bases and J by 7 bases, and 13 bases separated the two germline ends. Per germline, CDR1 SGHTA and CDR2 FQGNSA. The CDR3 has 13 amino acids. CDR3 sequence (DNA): TGTGCCAGCAGCCTCCAGCCCGGCAATACGCAGTATTTT. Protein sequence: CASSLQPGNTQYF.

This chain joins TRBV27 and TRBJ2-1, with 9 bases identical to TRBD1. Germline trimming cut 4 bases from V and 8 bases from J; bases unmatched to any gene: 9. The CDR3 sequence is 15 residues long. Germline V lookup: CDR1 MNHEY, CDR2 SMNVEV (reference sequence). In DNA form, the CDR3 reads TGTGCCAGCAGTTACCCGGGACAGGGATTCTATGAGCAGTTCTTC. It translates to CASSYPGQGFYEQFF.

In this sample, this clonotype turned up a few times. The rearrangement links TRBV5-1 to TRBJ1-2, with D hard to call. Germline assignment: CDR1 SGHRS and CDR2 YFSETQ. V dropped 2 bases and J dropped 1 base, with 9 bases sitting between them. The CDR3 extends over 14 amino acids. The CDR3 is CASSFFGGNYGYTF. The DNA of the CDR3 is TGCGCCAGCAGCTTTTTCGGTGGTAACTATGGCTACACCTTC.

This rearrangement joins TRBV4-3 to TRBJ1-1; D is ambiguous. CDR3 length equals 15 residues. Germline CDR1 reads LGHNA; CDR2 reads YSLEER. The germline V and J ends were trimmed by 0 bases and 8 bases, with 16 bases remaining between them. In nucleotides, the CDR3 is TGCGCCAGCAGCCAAGAGGCGGGTGTGGCCATGGAAGCTTTCTTT. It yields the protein CASSQEAGVAMEAFF.

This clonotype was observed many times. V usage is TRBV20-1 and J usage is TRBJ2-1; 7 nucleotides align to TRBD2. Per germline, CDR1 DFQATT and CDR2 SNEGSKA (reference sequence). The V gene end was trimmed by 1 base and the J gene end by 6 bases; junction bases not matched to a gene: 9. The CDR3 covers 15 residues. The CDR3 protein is CSARVGGRASNEQFF. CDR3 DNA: TGCAGTGCTAGAGTGGGGGGGAGGGCCTCCAATGAGCAGTTCTTC.

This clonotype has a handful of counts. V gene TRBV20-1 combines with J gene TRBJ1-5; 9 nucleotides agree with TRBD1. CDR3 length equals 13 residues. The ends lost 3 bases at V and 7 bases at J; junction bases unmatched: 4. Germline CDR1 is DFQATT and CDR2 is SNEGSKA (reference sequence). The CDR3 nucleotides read TGCAGTGCTAGGGGACAGGGTCGGCAGCCCCAGCATTTT. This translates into CSARGQGRQPQHF.

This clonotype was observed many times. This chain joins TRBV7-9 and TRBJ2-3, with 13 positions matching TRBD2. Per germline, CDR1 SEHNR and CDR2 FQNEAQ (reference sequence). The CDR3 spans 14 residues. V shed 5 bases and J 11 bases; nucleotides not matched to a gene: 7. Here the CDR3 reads CASSQTSGGTQQYF. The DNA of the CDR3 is TGTGCCAGCAGCCAGACTAGCGGGGGGACCCAGCAGTATTTT.

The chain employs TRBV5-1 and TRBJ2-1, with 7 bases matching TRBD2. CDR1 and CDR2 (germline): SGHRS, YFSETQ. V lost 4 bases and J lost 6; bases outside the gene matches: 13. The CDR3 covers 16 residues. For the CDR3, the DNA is TGCGCCAGCAGCCCCCAGTGGGGACTAAACATCAATGAGCAGTTCTTC. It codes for CASSPQWGLNINEQFF.

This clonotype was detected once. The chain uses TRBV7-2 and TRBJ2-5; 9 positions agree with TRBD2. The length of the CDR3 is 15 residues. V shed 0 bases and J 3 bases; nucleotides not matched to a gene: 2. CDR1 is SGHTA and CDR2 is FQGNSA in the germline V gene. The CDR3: CASSLAGTSKETQYF. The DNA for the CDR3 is TGTGCCAGCAGCTTAGCCGGGACTAGCAAAGAGACCCAGTACTTC.